Listed below are T cell receptor beta chains from one sample, sequenced in a study of regulatory T cells in long-lasting Graves disease. TCRdb processed the multiplex PCR reads anew with MiXCR; each CDR3 protein has one entry. This sample has 360,000 or so distinct CDR3 sequences, with roughly 16% found just once. Another study also made use of these data, one on T cells in Graves' hyperthyroidism and ophthalmopathy.

Material: peripheral blood mononuclear cells (PBMCs), obtained at new diagnosis, from a patient treated with antithyroid drugs. The receptors were sampled from a woman between 18 and 29 years old with Graves disease. Both conserved end residues are part of each CDR3. A D gene is named only where the DNA matches it firmly. Clone size is given for some rows only: seen once, a few or many times, or a class if the clone is expanded.

j_gene,abundance,d_gene,v_gene,CDR3aa,CDR3nt
TRBJ1-2,many,-,TRBV11-1,CASSRRADSRGGYTF,TGTGCCAGCAGCCGCCGGGCAGACTCTCGGGGAGGCTACACCTTC
TRBJ2-6,-,-,TRBV29-1,CSVTPWGTGANVLTF,TGCAGCGTTACCCCCTGGGGGACTGGGGCCAACGTCCTGACTTTC
TRBJ1-2,-,-,TRBV15,CATSTTGYYGYTF,TGTGCCACCAGCACTACAGGGTACTATGGCTACACCTTC
TRBJ2-1,many,TRBD2,TRBV7-8,CASSARLAGAYNEQFF,TGTGCCAGCAGCGCCAGACTAGCGGGGGCCTACAATGAGCAGTTCTTC
TRBJ2-3,-,-,TRBV20-1,CSAFEGSPDTQYF,TGCAGTGCTTTCGAAGGGTCGCCAGATACGCAGTATTTT
TRBJ2-7,many,TRBD1,TRBV5-1,CASSNRGSYEQYF,TGCGCCAGCAGCAACAGGGGATCCTACGAGCAGTACTTC
TRBJ1-5,many,TRBD1,TRBV28,CASRTPGGTNQPQHF,TGTGCCAGCAGAACACCAGGGGGCACCAATCAGCCCCAGCATTTT
TRBJ2-3,many,TRBD2,TRBV2,CASSELFVGTSGTDTQYF,TGTGCCAGCAGTGAACTTTTCGTTGGGACTAGCGGCACAGATACGCAGTATTTT
TRBJ2-1,-,-,TRBV5-1,CASSSDTVHYNEQFF,TGCGCCAGCAGCTCTGACACCGTGCACTACAATGAGCAGTTCTTC
TRBJ1-2,-,-,TRBV6-1,CASSEAGTALRGNYGYTF,TGTGCCAGCAGTGAAGCGGGTACAGCTTTGAGGGGTAACTATGGCTACACCTTC
TRBJ2-5,-,TRBD2,TRBV10-3,CAIGGLEETQYF,TGTGCCATCGGGGGACTAGAAGAGACCCAGTACTTC
TRBJ2-3,many,TRBD2,TRBV28,CASSWGLAGGRGDTDTQYF,TGTGCCAGCAGTTGGGGACTAGCGGGAGGCCGTGGGGACACAGATACGCAGTATTTT
TRBJ2-5,-,TRBD1,TRBV9,CASSEVGQGVQYF,TGTGCCAGCAGCGAGGTGGGACAGGGGGTACAGTACTTC
TRBJ2-7,many,-,TRBV28,CASSPRTVSYEQYF,TGTGCCAGCAGTCCTCGGACGGTCTCCTACGAGCAGTACTTC
TRBJ2-3,few,TRBD2,TRBV12-3/TRBV12-4,CASSFSPGGSTDTQYF,TGTGCCAGCAGTTTTAGTCCGGGGGGGAGCACAGATACGCAGTATTTT
TRBJ2-1,few,-,TRBV30,CAWSLIYNEQFF,TGTGCCTGGAGTCTCATTTACAATGAGCAGTTCTTC
TRBJ2-1,many,-,TRBV6-2/TRBV6-3,CASSHSFEQFF,TGTGCCAGCAGCCATTCTTTTGAGCAGTTCTTC
TRBJ2-1,-,-,TRBV20-1,CSARQVAWFSYNEQFF,TGCAGTGCTAGACAGGTAGCCTGGTTCTCCTACAATGAGCAGTTCTTC
TRBJ2-7,few,-,TRBV5-4,CASSASPGLRSGEQYF,TGTGCCAGCAGCGCAAGTCCGGGACTCCGAAGTGGGGAGCAGTACTTC
TRBJ2-2,-,TRBD2,TRBV7-3,CASSQGTSGTGELSF,TGTGCCAGCAGCCAAGGGACTAGCGGCACCGGGGAGCTGTCTTTT
TRBJ2-1,many,TRBD1,TRBV20-1,CSAKDRWGSYNEQFF,TGCAGTGCTAAGGACAGGTGGGGCTCCTACAATGAGCAGTTCTTC
TRBJ2-1,-,TRBD2,TRBV7-9,CASSLLLAGVEQFF,TGTGCCAGCAGCTTATTGTTAGCGGGAGTTGAGCAGTTCTTC
TRBJ1-2,few,-,TRBV5-1,CASSPTRGGQNYGYTF,TGCGCCAGCAGCCCCACCCGAGGCGGCCAGAACTATGGCTACACCTTC
TRBJ1-2,few,-,TRBV20-1,CSAPGGGNYGYTF,TGCAGTGCTCCCGGGGGGGGGAACTATGGCTACACCTTC
TRBJ2-6,many,-,TRBV11-2,CASSLSDSGANVLTF,TGTGCCAGCAGCTTGAGCGACTCTGGGGCCAACGTCCTGACTTTC
TRBJ2-7,many,-,TRBV28,CASSLVIHEQYF,TGTGCCAGCAGTCTCGTCATACACGAGCAGTACTTC
TRBJ1-4,few,-,TRBV19,CASQRQGLREKLFF,TGTGCCAGTCAACGTCAGGGCCTGAGGGAAAAACTGTTTTTT
TRBJ1-2,many,-,TRBV5-5,CASSSGLDSGYGYTF,TGTGCCAGCAGCTCGGGATTGGATTCAGGCTATGGCTACACCTTC
TRBJ2-4,many,-,TRBV11-2,CASSRREGIAKNIQYF,TGTGCCAGCAGCCGCAGGGAAGGGATAGCCAAAAACATTCAGTACTTC
TRBJ2-1,few,TRBD2,TRBV7-9,CASSLIAGPHEQFF,TGTGCCAGCAGCTTAATAGCGGGGCCCCACGAGCAGTTCTTC
TRBJ2-4,many,-,TRBV11-2,CASSLRETKNIQYF,TGTGCCAGCAGCTTACGGGAAACCAAAAACATTCAGTACTTC
TRBJ1-1,many,-,TRBV5-1,CASSASGQPEAFF,TGCGCCAGCAGCGCTTCAGGACAGCCTGAAGCTTTCTTT
TRBJ2-6,many,TRBD1,TRBV5-1,CASSRDRQGGANVLTF,TGCGCCAGCAGCAGGGACAGACAAGGGGGGGCCAACGTCCTGACTTTC
TRBJ2-4,-,TRBD2,TRBV9,CASSASVGDYLNIQYF,TGTGCCAGCAGCGCTAGTGTTGGGGACTACCTAAACATTCAGTACTTC
TRBJ1-5,few,TRBD1,TRBV6-5,CASSYGTGDNQPQHF,TGTGCCAGCAGTTACGGGACAGGAGATAATCAGCCCCAGCATTTT
TRBJ2-7,many,-,TRBV7-9,CASSLRSYEQYF,TGTGCCAGCAGCTTGCGTAGCTACGAGCAGTACTTC
TRBJ2-7,many,-,TRBV28,CASRYASGGVTEEQYF,TGTGCCAGCCGTTATGCCTCGGGGGGCGTTACGGAAGAGCAGTACTTC
TRBJ1-2,-,-,TRBV3-1,CASNLAGGSNYGYTF,TGTGCCAGCAACCTGGCTGGGGGCAGCAACTATGGCTACACCTTC
TRBJ2-3,few,TRBD2,TRBV18,CATASGTSGSGTDTQYF,TGTGCCACCGCCTCCGGGACTAGCGGGTCAGGCACAGATACGCAGTATTTT
TRBJ2-4,many,-,TRBV28,CASSPWTDLNIQYF,TGTGCCAGCAGTCCCTGGACGGATCTAAACATTCAGTACTTC
TRBJ2-3,many,TRBD2,TRBV6-1,CASSEFGREGDTQYF,TGTGCCAGCAGTGAATTTGGCAGGGAGGGAGATACGCAGTATTTT
TRBJ1-2,many,-,TRBV30,CAWSHREGNGYTF,TGTGCCTGGAGTCACAGGGAGGGAAATGGCTACACCTTC
TRBJ2-5,-,-,TRBV7-9,CASSLVAGQQETQYF,TGTGCCAGCAGCTTAGTAGCGGGACAGCAAGAGACCCAGTACTTC
TRBJ2-1,many,-,TRBV5-1,CASSLGVLLDYNEQFF,TGCGCCAGCAGCTTGGGGGTGTTACTTGACTACAATGAGCAGTTCTTC
TRBJ1-2,-,TRBD1,TRBV4-3,CASSQDRTGGASNYGYTF,TGCGCCAGCAGCCAAGACCGGACAGGGGGCGCGTCGAACTATGGCTACACCTTC
TRBJ2-7,many,-,TRBV2,CATRQDFREQYF,TGTGCCACCCGACAGGACTTTCGCGAGCAGTACTTC
TRBJ1-3,few,-,TRBV28,CASSGPGQGNTIYF,TGTGCCAGCAGTGGACCAGGGCAGGGAAACACCATATATTTT
TRBJ2-7,many,-,TRBV30,CAWSVFYGAYEQYF,TGTGCCTGGAGTGTATTTTATGGGGCCTACGAGCAGTACTTC
TRBJ2-2,-,TRBD1,TRBV19,CASSIRGSGTGELFF,TGTGCCAGTAGTATCAGGGGGAGCGGCACCGGGGAGCTGTTTTTT
TRBJ2-2,-,TRBD1,TRBV19,CASTPTGKPGELFF,TGTGCCAGTACTCCGACAGGGAAGCCCGGGGAGCTGTTTTTT
TRBJ2-3,many,-,TRBV30,CACQSQRADTQYF,TGTGCCTGTCAGAGTCAGCGGGCAGATACGCAGTATTTT
TRBJ2-1,-,-,TRBV6-2/TRBV6-3,CASSYDDPNYNEQFF,TGTGCCAGCAGTTACGATGACCCCAACTACAATGAGCAGTTCTTC
TRBJ2-4,-,TRBD1,TRBV4-2,CASSQDGQGAKNIQYF,TGTGCCAGCAGCCAAGACGGACAGGGGGCCAAAAACATTCAGTACTTC
TRBJ2-1,-,TRBD1,TRBV28,CASSRPGTGNNEQFF,TGTGCCAGCAGTCGACCCGGGACAGGGAACAATGAGCAGTTCTTC
TRBJ2-5,few,-,TRBV14,CASSQTGYEETQYF,TGTGCCAGCAGCCAAACAGGGTACGAAGAGACCCAGTACTTC
TRBJ2-5,many,-,TRBV28,CASSQPWDGIETQYF,TGTGCCAGCAGCCAGCCGTGGGACGGGATAGAGACCCAGTACTTC